This T cell receptor (beta chain) was observed in a study of blood T cell repertoires in COVID-19 (dated by TCRdb to about 2020). Turning to the overall study: Samples covering the acute and convalescent phases of COVID-19 were provided by collaborators in the United States, Italy and Spain. The material from the prospective study consisted of cDNA or gDNA derived from T cells, B-cell-depleted T cells, or PBMCs. The repertoires were released in a freely available public database intended as a resource for research on the immune response to SARS-CoV-2. The samples were drawn from the first 160 participants of the ongoing ImmuneRACE study and from 950 to 1,500 subjects provided by 6 global collaborators. Where HLA class I and class II types were available, the types were taken from metadata supplied by the sample provider, not from assay-based typing. The sample metadata nearly always contained a de-identified subject ID, COVID-19 status, age in years and sex. Subjects who had been exposed to COVID-19, were actively infected with it, or had recovered from it provided the deeply sampled blood TCRbeta repertoires that made up the dataset.

A remark on this clone: Its specific antigen is unknown. Per-nucleotide qualities are absent, and no much larger clonotype sits a single base away.

TCRbeta CDR3 regions were amplified from genomic DNA using the immunoSEQ Assay, a bias-controlled multiplex PCR. In the original analysis: The number of nucleated cells in each sample was estimated by amplification of reference gene primers within the assay. To quantify the absolute abundance of each unique TCRbeta CDR3 rearrangement, sequence reads were collapsed and filtered. For each sample, productive Simpson clonality was calculated as the square root of Simpson's diversity index over productive rearrangements. Sourced from immuneACCESS, this table was stored by TCRdb with only in-frame sequences that have V and J called. A share of the clones is absent; for the studies checked, an unresolved V gene accounts for under half, and the remainder has no known explanation. V and J calls and clone size are given by that table; D and trimming were obtained from the DNA. For this sample the table gives 130,000 or so clones, of which 88% were detected only once. About 2% of the sample is held by the ten biggest clonotypes.

The CDR3 spans 17 residues, from the cysteine through the phenylalanine. The kept DNA is CDR3 alone, 51 bases in frame from the first base. Whole blood was collected in K2EDTA tubes by collaborating institutions according to the institutions' own protocols. For TCRbeta analysis, collaborators shipped samples in one of three forms: frozen whole blood, isolated PBMCs, or DNA extracted from either of those sample types. The investigation overall reported the following: Clinical and demographic metadata were provided uncurated, with the amount varying by source and participant.

Input material: peripheral blood. The V gene is TRBV21-1 and the J gene is TRBJ2-1; the table names TRBD2, a call not compared with the DNA. TRBV21-1 is classified as a pseudogene. The clonotype was recovered from a man in his 70s with active COVID-19. The CDR3 reads CASSKEELDPPNNEQFF. The DNA sequence is as follows: TGTGCCAGCAGCAAAGAGGAACTAGACCCCCCTAACAATGAGCAGTTCTTC.